The next 32 T cell receptor beta chains were all read from a single sample in a study of cytomegalovirus exposure and HLA in healthy donors. Primers: 60 Vbeta forward and 13 Jbeta reverse. This table comes from immunoSEQ multiplex PCR, and its TCRdb copy is limited to in-frame clones, with some not included. The sample carries tens of thousands of clones, 55% to 75% recorded once. Sequences were obtained from PBMCs. All receptors come from a woman aged 30 to 39 in good health and CMV-seronegative.

The rearrangement uses TRBV7-2 and TRBJ1-5; D may be TRBD1 (6 bases). There are 13 residues in the CDR3. Germline CDR1 and CDR2: SGHTA and FQGNSA. V was cut by 5 bases and J by 6 bases, with 11 bases left in between. CDR3: CASSLGQIQPQHF. As DNA, the CDR3 is TGTGCCAGCAGCCTTGGACAGATTCAGCCCCAGCATTTT. Full variable domain (rest looked up from reference TRBV7-2 and TRBJ1-5): GAGVSQSPSNKVTEKGKDVELRCDPISGHTALYWYRQSLGQGLEFLIYFQGNSAPDKSGLPSDRFSAERTGGSVSTLTIQRTQQEDSAVYLCASSLGQIQPQHFGDGTRLSIL.

This clone was picked up one time. The gene calls are TRBV2 and TRBJ1-1; D is ambiguous. This CDR3 region has 11 residues. Germline V gene data show CDR1 as SNHLY and CDR2 as FYNNEI. The V end lost 11 bases, the J end lost 7 bases, and 14 bases lay between the germline ends. The DNA for the CDR3 is TGTGCCCCATCCTCGAGTATTGAAGCTTTCTTT. It is translated as CAPSSSIEAFF. Full variable domain (outside the CDR3, taken from reference TRBV2 and TRBJ1-1): EPEVTQTPSHQVTQMGQEVILRCVPISNHLYFYWYRQILGQKVEFLVSFYNNEISEKSEIFDDQFSVERPDGSNFTLKIRSTKLEDSAMYFCAPSSSIEAFFGQGTRLTVV.

V usage is TRBV4-2 and J usage is TRBJ2-2, with 7 bases lining up with TRBD2. In germline, CDR1 is LGHNA, CDR2 YNFKEQ. The CDR3 is 16 amino acids. The ends lost 0 bases at V and 6 bases at J; junction bases unmatched: 7. The CDR3 region has the DNA TGTGCCAGCAGCCAAGATTCTAGCGGCTCGGCCGGGGAGCTGTTTTTT. This codes for CASSQDSSGSAGELFF.

Only a few counts were recorded for this clone. V and J are TRBV30 and TRBJ1-4; D gene uncertain. Deletions cut 0 bases from V and 10 bases from J, with 6 bases between. The CDR3 consists of 11 residues. Germline assignment: CDR1 GTSNPN and CDR2 SVGIG (reference sequence). CDR3 region: CAWSVRGKLFF. The CDR3 coding sequence is TGTGCCTGGAGTGTACGGGGAAAACTGTTTTTT.

The rearrangement uses TRBV30 and TRBJ2-5; D possibly corresponds to TRBD2 (5 bases). Germline V gene sequence: CDR1 GTSNPN, CDR2 SVGIG (reference sequence). The CDR3 contains 13 residues. V was trimmed by 1 base and J by 2 bases, leaving 8 bases between them. CDR3 nucleotide sequence: TGTGCCTGGAGTGGGGGAGCTCAAGAGACCCAGTACTTC. The encoded protein is CAWSGGAQETQYF.

The table lists this clone with a count of one. The chain links TRBV5-1 to TRBJ1-6, with a weak D call TRBD1 (5 bases). Germline values: CDR1 SGHRS, CDR2 YFSETQ. CDR3 length equals 14 residues. Trimming cost V 6 bases and J 4 bases, with 11 bases left between them. The CDR3 DNA is TGCGCCAGCAATGAGGCAGGGTATAATTCACCCCTCCACTTT. The encoded protein is CASNEAGYNSPLHF.

This chain links TRBV6-5 with TRBJ1-5, with TRBD1 identical over 9 bases. Germline V gene sequence: CDR1 MNHEY, CDR2 SVGAGI. The length of the CDR3 is 14 residues. V shed 6 bases, J shed 7 bases, and the junction held 7 bases outside the gene matches. Here the CDR3 DNA reads TGTGCCAGCAGCTTCAGGACAGGGGAACAGCCCCAGCATTTT. This sequence encodes CASSFRTGEQPQHF.

The chain carries TRBV28 and TRBJ2-4, with D maybe TRBD1 (5 bases). The CDR3 extends over 14 amino acids. Per germline, CDR1 MDHEN and CDR2 SYDVKM. Trimming cost V 6 bases and J 8 bases, with 17 bases left between them. CDR3 amino acids: CASSTGHYRYIQYF. CDR3 in DNA: TGTGCCAGCAGCACCGGACATTATAGGTACATTCAGTACTTC. The full variable domain, completed using reference TRBV28 and TRBJ2-4, is DVKVTQSSRYLVKRTGEKVFLECVQDMDHENMFWYRQDPGLGLRLIYFSYDVKMKEKGDIPEGYSVSREKKERFSLILESASTNQTSMYLCASSTGHYRYIQYFGAGTRLSVL.

This chain uses TRBV27 with TRBJ2-3; D is unclear. V lost 2 bases to trimming and J lost 1 base, with 4 bases between them. CDR1 and CDR2 from the germline V gene are MNHEY and SMNVEV (reference sequence). The CDR3 is 13 residues long. As DNA, the CDR3 is TGTGCCAGCAGTTTACTCGGCACAGATACGCAGTATTTT. Protein: CASSLLGTDTQYF.

The rearrangement uses TRBV7-2 and TRBJ2-7, with TRBD1 identical over 9 bases. This CDR3 spans 15 amino acids. Germline lookup yields CDR1 SGHTA and CDR2 FQGNSA. V was clipped by 1 base and J by 6 bases; unmatched bases: 7. Here the CDR3 reads CASSLDRDRVREQYF. The CDR3, as DNA: TGTGCCAGCAGCTTAGACCGGGACAGGGTCCGCGAGCAGTACTTC. The whole variable domain, remainder taken from reference TRBV7-2 and TRBJ2-7, is GAGVSQSPSNKVTEKGKDVELRCDPISGHTALYWYRQSLGQGLEFLIYFQGNSAPDKSGLPSDRFSAERTGGSVSTLTIQRTQQEDSAVYLCASSLDRDRVREQYFGPGTRLTVT.

The rearrangement links TRBV2 to TRBJ2-7; 8 nucleotides line up with TRBD2. Germline V CDR1 and CDR2: SNHLY, FYNNEI. Trimming cost V 10 bases and J 6 bases; bases outside gene matches: 14. The CDR3 spans 14 residues. CDR3 bases: TGTGCCAACAGGCAGGAGAGCGGGAGTTCCGAGCAGTACTTC. This sequence encodes CANRQESGSSEQYF.

The chain has TRBV30 and TRBJ1-4; 8 bases agree with TRBD1. Trimming took 1 base from V and 6 from J; bases not matched to a gene: 4. Germline-derived CDR1 and CDR2 are GTSNPN and SVGIG (reference sequence). The CDR3 covers 14 residues. In nucleotides, the CDR3 is TGTGCCTGGAGTGCAGGGGGCGGGGATGAAAAACTGTTTTTT. Its translation is CAWSAGGGDEKLFF.

This clone was seen just once. The gene calls are TRBV5-6 and TRBJ1-1; 8 bases agree with TRBD1. The germline V gene encodes CDR1 SGHDT and CDR2 YYEEEE. There are 17 residues in the CDR3. Trimming cost V 6 bases and J 0 bases; bases outside gene matches: 13. The CDR3 DNA reads as TGTGCCAGCACCAGGGACAGGCCATACTCTCTGAACACTGAAGCTTTCTTT. This encodes CASTRDRPYSLNTEAFF.

V usage is TRBV14 and J usage is TRBJ1-1, with 10 nucleotides matching TRBD1. V dropped 0 bases and J dropped 3; count of bases not matched to a gene: 4. The germline V gene encodes CDR1 SGHDN and CDR2 FVKESK. This CDR3 is 16 amino acids long. The CDR3 loop is CASSQDLGTGDTEAFF. The CDR3, as DNA: TGTGCCAGCAGCCAAGATTTAGGGACAGGGGACACTGAAGCTTTCTTT.

The sample holds a few counts of this clone. The chain has TRBV5-6 and TRBJ2-2; a possible D gene is TRBD1 (6 bases). Looked up from germline, CDR1 is SGHDT and CDR2 is YYEEEE. Trimming left V 1 base short and J 4 bases short, with 8 bases between. The CDR3 is made up of 14 amino acids. The CDR3 nucleotides are TGTGCCAGCAGCTTGACAGGGTTCACCGGGGAGCTGTTTTTT. Translation: CASSLTGFTGELFF.

V gene TRBV5-1 combines with J gene TRBJ1-2; D unresolved. V was shortened by 0 bases and J by 2 bases, with 8 bases between the two germline ends. Per germline, CDR1 SGHRS and CDR2 YFSETQ. CDR3 length: 14 residues. CDR3 nucleotides: TGCGCCAGCAGCTTGGCCGCAGAAAACTATGGCTACACCTTC. Translated: CASSLAAENYGYTF. The complete variable domain, with remaining parts taken from reference TRBV5-1 and TRBJ1-2, reads KAGVTQTPRYLIKTRGQQVTLSCSPISGHRSVSWYQQTPGQGLQFLFEYFSETQRNKGNFPGRFSGRQFSNSRSEMNVSTLELGDSALYLCASSLAAENYGYTFGSGTRLTVV.

This sequence joins TRBV5-1 and TRBJ2-7, with D uncertain. Per the germline V gene, CDR1 is SGHRS and CDR2 is YFSETQ. The CDR3 is made up of 13 amino acids. Deletions cut 4 bases from V and 1 base from J, with 9 bases between. The DNA for the CDR3 is TGCGCCAGCAGCCTCCGGTCGTCCTACGAGCAGTACTTC. This sequence encodes CASSLRSSYEQYF.

This clone was seen more than once but under ten times. The rearrangement uses TRBV5-4 and TRBJ2-2, with D possibly matching TRBD2 (5 bases). With 0 bases removed from V and 2 bases from J, the gap between germline ends came to 11 bases. This CDR3 is 16 amino acids long. Germline CDR1 is SGHNT and CDR2 is YYREEE (reference sequence). The DNA of the CDR3 is TGTGCCAGCAGCTTGGCTGAGACTACAAACACCGGGGAGCTGTTTTTT. It translates to CASSLAETTNTGELFF.

This clone was counted a few times. This sequence joins TRBV5-1 and TRBJ2-2, with TRBD2 identical over 11 bases. The CDR3 is made up of 18 amino acids. V lost 0 bases, J lost 1 base, and 5 bases stayed unmatched. Germline V lookup: CDR1 SGHRS, CDR2 YFSETQ. CDR3 nucleotide sequence: TGCGCCAGCAGCTTGGGCCTAGCGGGGGGAAAGAACACCGGGGAGCTGTTTTTT. As protein: CASSLGLAGGKNTGELFF.

This sequence joins TRBV5-1 and TRBJ2-5; 7 bases map to TRBD1. Germline V lookup: CDR1 SGHRS, CDR2 YFSETQ. This CDR3 is 15 amino acids long. J gave up 7 bases and V 4 bases, and 13 bases lay outside the gene matches. This CDR3 reads CASSMLTGSDGTQYF. DNA of the CDR3: TGCGCCAGCAGCATGCTGACAGGGAGTGATGGGACCCAGTACTTC. The whole variable domain, remainder taken from reference TRBV5-1 and TRBJ2-5, is KAGVTQTPRYLIKTRGQQVTLSCSPISGHRSVSWYQQTPGQGLQFLFEYFSETQRNKGNFPGRFSGRQFSNSRSEMNVSTLELGDSALYLCASSMLTGSDGTQYFGPGTRLLVL.

This clone has a single count. V gene TRBV2 combines with J gene TRBJ1-6, with 8 nucleotides matching TRBD1. The CDR3 is made up of 12 amino acids. The germline gives CDR1 SNHLY, CDR2 FYNNEI. The V segment lost 7 bases and the J segment 10 bases; nucleotides outside the gene matches: 3. The CDR3 reads CASTTGESPLHF. Here the CDR3 DNA reads TGTGCCAGCACGACAGGGGAATCACCCCTCCACTTT.

The chain carries TRBV7-2 and TRBJ1-1; possibly TRBD1 for D (5 bases). CDR1 SGHTA and CDR2 FQGNSA come from the germline V gene. CDR3 length equals 15 residues. V was cut by 7 bases and J by 1 base, with 16 bases left in between. This chain's CDR3 is CASTLFPTANTEAFF. The CDR3 DNA is TGTGCCAGCACCCTTTTCCCGACAGCGAACACTGAAGCTTTCTTT.

This clone was detected only a few times. The V call is TRBV6-1, the J call TRBJ1-2, with 11 bases fitting TRBD1. V lost 5 bases, J lost 6 bases, and 5 bases stayed unmatched. Germline CDR1 and CDR2: MNHNS and SASEGT. This CDR3 spans 14 amino acids. In DNA, the CDR3 is TGTGCCAGCAGTCATGGACAGGGGGCAAATGGCTACACCTTC. Amino acids: CASSHGQGANGYTF.

The genes are TRBV7-8 and TRBJ2-5; 8 bases are a match to TRBD2. The CDR3 spans 16 residues. V dropped 2 bases and J dropped 4; count of bases not matched to a gene: 9. Germline CDR1 and CDR2: SGHVS and FQNEAQ. The CDR3 sequence is CASSLKRELTRETQYF. CDR3 in DNA: TGTGCCAGCAGCTTAAAGCGGGAGTTGACGAGAGAGACCCAGTACTTC.

The rearrangement links TRBV2 to TRBJ1-4; D ambiguous. CDR3 length: 15 amino acids. Trimming shortened V by 8 bases and J by 1 base, and 14 bases separated the two germline ends. Germline V CDR1 and CDR2: SNHLY, FYNNEI. This chain's CDR3 is CASVGSAVTNEKLFF. The CDR3 DNA is TGTGCCAGCGTTGGCAGCGCAGTAACTAATGAAAAACTGTTTTTT.

The rearrangement links TRBV28 to TRBJ2-7, with TRBD1 matching 8 bases. V shed 6 bases and J 2 bases; nucleotides not matched to a gene: 9. Germline V gene lookup returns CDR1 MDHEN and CDR2 SYDVKM. The CDR3 length is 15 residues. This chain's CDR3 is CASSSPGQEPYEQYF. The CDR3 DNA follows: TGTGCCAGCAGCAGTCCGGGACAGGAACCCTACGAGCAGTACTTC.

The chain recombines TRBV5-6 with TRBJ1-2; unclear D gene. V dropped 4 bases and J dropped 1 base, with 8 bases sitting between them. This CDR3 is 13 amino acids long. The germline gives CDR1 SGHDT, CDR2 YYEEEE. The CDR3 is CASSPYGNYGYTF. Here the CDR3 DNA reads TGTGCCAGCAGCCCCTACGGTAACTATGGCTACACCTTC.

This clone was seen a few times. The chain recombines TRBV29-1 with TRBJ2-1; 9 bases line up with TRBD2. Germline V gene data show CDR1 as SQVTM and CDR2 as ANQGSEA. CDR3 length: 14 residues. Trimming removed 6 bases from V and 6 bases from J; junction bases left unmatched: 9. The CDR3 reads CSVKTSGRPNEQFF. Here the CDR3 DNA reads TGCAGCGTCAAGACTAGCGGTCGTCCCAATGAGCAGTTCTTC.

The rearrangement joins TRBV29-1 to TRBJ1-1; D gene unclear. With 2 bases removed from V and 7 bases from J, the gap between germline ends came to 11 bases. The CDR3 contains 12 residues. In germline, CDR1 is SQVTM, CDR2 ANQGSEA. The chain's CDR3 is CSVEHFGLEAFF. CDR3 DNA sequence: TGCAGCGTTGAACACTTCGGTCTTGAAGCTTTCTTT.

This chain uses TRBV6-5 with TRBJ2-3, with TRBD1 matching over 9 bases. The junction had 5 bases not matched to a gene; V was cut back by 2 bases and J by 5 bases. This CDR3 is built from 15 residues. CDR1 MNHEY and CDR2 SVGAGI come from the germline V gene. CDR3 sequence (DNA): TGTGCCAGCAGTTACGGGACAGGGTCAGAAGATACGCAGTATTTT. This codes for CASSYGTGSEDTQYF.

V gene TRBV7-9 combines with J gene TRBJ1-2; weak D call: TRBD1 (6 bases). The ends were cut back, 5 bases at V and 7 bases at J, with 17 bases in the middle. The CDR3 runs to 14 residues. Germline values: CDR1 SEHNR, CDR2 FQNEAQ (reference sequence). CDR3 protein: CASSPTGGATGYTF. CDR3 coding DNA: TGTGCCAGCAGCCCGACGGGGGGGGCGACTGGCTACACCTTC.

The table lists this clone with a count of one. The chain recombines TRBV7-2 with TRBJ1-2; no definite D call. V was clipped by 5 bases and J by 5 bases, with 12 bases between them. CDR3 length equals 13 residues. Germline CDR1 is SGHTA and CDR2 is FQGNSA. CDR3 sequence (DNA): TGTGCCAGCAGCAGTGAGCCTCTGTATGGCTACACCTTC. Protein product: CASSSEPLYGYTF.